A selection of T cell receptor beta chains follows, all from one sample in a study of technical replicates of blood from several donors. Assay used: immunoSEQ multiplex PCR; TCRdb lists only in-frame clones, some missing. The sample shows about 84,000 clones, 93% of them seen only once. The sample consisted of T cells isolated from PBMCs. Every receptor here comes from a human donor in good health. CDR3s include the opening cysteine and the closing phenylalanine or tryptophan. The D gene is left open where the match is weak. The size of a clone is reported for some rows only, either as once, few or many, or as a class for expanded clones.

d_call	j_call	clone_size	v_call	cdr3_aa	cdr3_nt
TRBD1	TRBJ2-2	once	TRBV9	CASSVNQGAMGGELFF	TGTGCCAGCAGCGTAAATCAGGGGGCTATGGGCGGGGAGCTGTTTTTT
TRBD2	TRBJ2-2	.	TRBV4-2	CASRFKGAGGGTGELFF	TGTGCCAGCAGGTTTAAAGGGGCGGGAGGCGGGACCGGGGAGCTGTTTTTT
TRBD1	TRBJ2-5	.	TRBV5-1	CASSQTGQGETQYF	TGCGCCAGCAGCCAGACAGGGCAGGGAGAGACCCAGTACTTC
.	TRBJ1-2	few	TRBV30	CAWSVQGRPYGYTF	TGTGCCTGGAGTGTACAAGGCAGGCCCTATGGCTACACCTTC
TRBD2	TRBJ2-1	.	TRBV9	CASSTWTSGNEQFF	TGTGCCAGCAGCACATGGACTAGCGGGAATGAGCAGTTCTTC
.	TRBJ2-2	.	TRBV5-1	CASKPHAPGELFF	TGCGCCAGTAAACCCCACGCGCCCGGGGAGCTGTTTTTT
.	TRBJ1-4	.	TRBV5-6	CASSFRFGGSEKLFF	TGTGCCAGCAGCTTCAGGTTCGGGGGTAGTGAAAAACTGTTTTTT
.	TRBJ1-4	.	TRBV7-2	CASSSSGGSSNEKLFF	TGTGCCAGCAGCTCTAGTGGGGGCAGCAGTAATGAAAAACTGTTTTTT
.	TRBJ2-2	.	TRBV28	CASSHGGPGTGELFF	TGTGCCAGCAGTCACGGGGGACCGGGCACCGGGGAGCTGTTTTTT
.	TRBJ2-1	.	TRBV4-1	CASSQDLHNEQFF	TGCGCCAGCAGCCAAGACCTTCACAATGAGCAGTTCTTC
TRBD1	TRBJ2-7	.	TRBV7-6	CASSLARIQGTSSYEQYF	TGTGCCAGCAGCTTAGCGCGCATACAGGGGACGAGCTCCTACGAGCAGTACTTC
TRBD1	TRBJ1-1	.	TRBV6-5	CASGLTGGSEAFF	TGTGCCAGCGGATTGACAGGGGGCTCTGAAGCTTTCTTT
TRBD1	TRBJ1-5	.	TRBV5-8	CASSLVGQLYQPQHF	TGTGCCAGCAGCTTGGTGGGACAGCTATATCAGCCCCAGCATTTT
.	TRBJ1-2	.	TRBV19	CASSPYSGNYGYTF	TGTGCCAGTAGTCCCTATTCAGGGAACTATGGCTACACCTTC
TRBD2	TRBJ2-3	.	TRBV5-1	CASSSRPETSGRAIYTQYF	TGCGCCAGCAGCTCAAGGCCGGAGACTAGCGGGAGGGCCATATATACGCAGTATTTT
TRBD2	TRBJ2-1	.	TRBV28	CASSRLAGDRYNEQFF	TGTGCCAGCAGTCGTTTAGCGGGAGACCGTTACAATGAGCAGTTCTTC
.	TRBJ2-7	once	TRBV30	CAWEPGTQSSYEQYF	TGTGCCTGGGAACCCGGGACACAGAGCTCCTACGAGCAGTACTTC
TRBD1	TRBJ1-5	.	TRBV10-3	CAISESPGQSNQPQHF	TGTGCCATCAGTGAGTCCCCGGGACAGAGCAATCAGCCCCAGCATTTT
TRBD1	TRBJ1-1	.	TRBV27	CASSLTGGVVRLEAFF	TGTGCCAGCAGTTTGACAGGGGGGGTCGTAAGGCTTGAAGCTTTCTTT
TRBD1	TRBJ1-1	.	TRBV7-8	CASSQRTGANRDTEAFF	TGTGCCAGCAGCCAGCGGACAGGGGCCAACCGGGACACTGAAGCTTTCTTT
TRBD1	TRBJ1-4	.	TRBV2	CASSRKTGVNEKLFF	TGTGCCAGCAGTAGAAAAACAGGGGTAAATGAAAAACTGTTTTTT
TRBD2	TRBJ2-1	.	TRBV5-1	CASSLGLAGGHSYNEQFF	TGCGCCAGCAGCTTGGGCCTAGCGGGGGGGCACTCCTACAATGAGCAGTTCTTC
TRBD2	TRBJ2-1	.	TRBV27	CASSLFASGYNEQFF	TGTGCCAGCAGTTTATTTGCTAGCGGCTACAATGAGCAGTTCTTC
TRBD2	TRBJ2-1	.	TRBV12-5	CASGSAGPLYNEQFF	TGTGCTAGTGGTTCAGCGGGGCCCCTTTACAATGAGCAGTTCTTC
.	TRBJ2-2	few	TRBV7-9	CASSPRASSTNTGELFF	TGTGCCAGCAGCCCTCGGGCTAGCTCTACGAACACCGGGGAGCTGTTTTTT
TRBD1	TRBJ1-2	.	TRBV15	CATSRGSGTVYGYTF	TGTGCCACCAGCAGAGGCTCCGGGACAGTCTATGGCTACACCTTC
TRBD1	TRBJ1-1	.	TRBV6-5	CASYNRGENTEAFF	TGTGCCAGCTATAACAGGGGGGAGAACACTGAAGCTTTCTTT
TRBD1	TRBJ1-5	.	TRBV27	CASSPGQGIGGGNQPQHF	TGTGCCAGCAGTCCGGGACAGGGAATCGGAGGGGGCAATCAGCCCCAGCATTTT
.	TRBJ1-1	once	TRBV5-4	CASSNGGSEAFF	TGTGCCAGCAGTAACGGGGGTTCTGAAGCTTTCTTT
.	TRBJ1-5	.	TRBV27	CASSFLGDNQPQHF	TGTGCCAGCAGTTTTTTAGGGGACAATCAGCCCCAGCATTTT
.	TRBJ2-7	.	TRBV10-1	CASSEAASFSSYEQYF	TGCGCCAGCAGTGAGGCGGCCAGCTTCAGCTCCTACGAGCAGTACTTC